These 2 T cell receptor beta chains share one sample of origin, sequenced in a study of blood T cell repertoires in COVID-19. Sequencing was performed with immunoSEQ multiplex PCR; in TCRdb, only in-frame clones are kept and a portion is missing. The sample holds more than 35,000 clones; about 88% are singletons and the top ten take about 4.6%. Sequenced material: peripheral blood. The receptors originated from a human donor in a cohort sampled during active COVID-19.

This CDR3 reads CASRLGRGYENEQFF. Here the CDR3 DNA reads TGTGCCAGCCGACTGGGGAGGGGGTATGAAAATGAGCAGTTCTTC. This chain links TRBV28 with TRBJ2-1, with D perhaps matching TRBD2 (7 bases). This CDR3 region has 15 residues. Trimming left V 8 bases short and J 7 bases short, with 21 bases between. Germline values: CDR1 MDHEN, CDR2 SYDVKM.

J is TRBJ1-1 and V is TRBV18; D remains ambiguous. Germline assignment: CDR1 KGHSH and CDR2 LQKENI. V lost 0 bases and J lost 5, with 19 bases in between. The CDR3 runs to 17 residues. The chain's CDR3 is CASSPPSAGGSGTEAFF. The CDR3 region has the DNA TGTGCCAGCTCACCACCGAGTGCGGGAGGGAGTGGAACTGAAGCTTTCTTT.